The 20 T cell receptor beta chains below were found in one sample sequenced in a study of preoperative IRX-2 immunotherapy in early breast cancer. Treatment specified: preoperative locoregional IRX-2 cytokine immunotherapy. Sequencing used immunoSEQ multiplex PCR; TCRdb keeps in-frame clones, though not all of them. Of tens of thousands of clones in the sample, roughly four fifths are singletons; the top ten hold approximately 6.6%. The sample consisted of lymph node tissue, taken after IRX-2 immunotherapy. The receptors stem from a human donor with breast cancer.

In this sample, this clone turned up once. DNA of the CDR3: TGTGCCAGCAGCCCCGAGGGGGGGAACTATGGCTACACCTTC. This sequence encodes CASSPEGGNYGYTF. The chain links TRBV11-3 to TRBJ1-2; possible D gene TRBD1, 6 bases. V lost 5 bases and J lost 2, with 12 bases in between. This CDR3 spans 14 amino acids. Germline assignment: CDR1 SGHNT and CDR2 YENEEA.

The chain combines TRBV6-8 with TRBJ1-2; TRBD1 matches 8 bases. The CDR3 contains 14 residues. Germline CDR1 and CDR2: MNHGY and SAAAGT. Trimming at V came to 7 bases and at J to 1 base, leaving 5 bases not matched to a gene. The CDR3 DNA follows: TGTGCCAGCAATGGACAGGGCCATAACTATGGCTACACCTTC. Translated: CASNGQGHNYGYTF.

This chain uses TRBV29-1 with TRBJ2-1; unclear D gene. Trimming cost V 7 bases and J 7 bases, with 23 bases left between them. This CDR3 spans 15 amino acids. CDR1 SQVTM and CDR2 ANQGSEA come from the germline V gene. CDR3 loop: CSAESLLEARNEQFF. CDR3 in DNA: TGCAGCGCCGAATCTTTGCTAGAGGCAAGGAATGAGCAGTTCTTC.

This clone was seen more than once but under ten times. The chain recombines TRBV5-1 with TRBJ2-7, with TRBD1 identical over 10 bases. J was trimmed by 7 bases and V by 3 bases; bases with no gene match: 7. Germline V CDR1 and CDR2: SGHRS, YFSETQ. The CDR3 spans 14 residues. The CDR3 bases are TGCGCCAGCAGCTACCGGGACAGGGGTCTGGAGCAGTACTTC. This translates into CASSYRDRGLEQYF.

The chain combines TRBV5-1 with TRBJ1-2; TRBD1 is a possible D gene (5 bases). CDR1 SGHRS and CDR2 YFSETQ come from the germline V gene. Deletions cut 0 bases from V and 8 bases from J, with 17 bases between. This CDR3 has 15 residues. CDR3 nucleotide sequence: TGCGCCAGCAGCTTGGCCACGGGAGGGGAAAAAGGCTACACCTTC. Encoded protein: CASSLATGGEKGYTF.

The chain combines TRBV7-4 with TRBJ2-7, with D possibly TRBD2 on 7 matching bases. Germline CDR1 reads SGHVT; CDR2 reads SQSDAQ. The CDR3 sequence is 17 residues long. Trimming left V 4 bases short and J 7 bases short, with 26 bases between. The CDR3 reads CASSSSGTIGYAEEQYF. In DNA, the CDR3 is TGTGCCAGCAGCTCCAGCGGGACAATCGGGTACGCGGAAGAGCAGTACTTC.

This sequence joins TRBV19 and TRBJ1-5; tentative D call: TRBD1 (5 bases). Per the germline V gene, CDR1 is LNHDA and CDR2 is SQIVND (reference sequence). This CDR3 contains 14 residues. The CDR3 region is CASATQGANQPQHF. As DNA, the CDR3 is TGTGCGAGTGCCACTCAGGGCGCCAATCAGCCCCAGCATTTT.

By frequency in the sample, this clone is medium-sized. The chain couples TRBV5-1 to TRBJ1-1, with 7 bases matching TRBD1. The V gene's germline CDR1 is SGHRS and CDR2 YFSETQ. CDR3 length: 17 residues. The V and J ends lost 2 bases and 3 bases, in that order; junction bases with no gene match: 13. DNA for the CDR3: TGCGCCAGCAGCTTAAGACAGGGTGGGTTTCGGTACACTGAAGCTTTCTTT. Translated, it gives CASSLRQGGFRYTEAFF.

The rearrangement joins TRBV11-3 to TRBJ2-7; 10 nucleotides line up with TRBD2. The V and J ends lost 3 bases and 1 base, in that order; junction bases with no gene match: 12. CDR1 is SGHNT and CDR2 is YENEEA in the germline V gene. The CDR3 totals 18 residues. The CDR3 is CASSLAVAGGQTSYEQYF. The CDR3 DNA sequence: TGTGCCAGCAGCTTGGCAGTAGCGGGAGGCCAAACTTCCTACGAGCAGTACTTC.

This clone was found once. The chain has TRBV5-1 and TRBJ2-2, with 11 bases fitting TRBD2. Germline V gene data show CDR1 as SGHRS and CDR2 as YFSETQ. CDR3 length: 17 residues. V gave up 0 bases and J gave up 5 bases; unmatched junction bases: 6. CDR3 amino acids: CASSLVAGGPWTGELFF. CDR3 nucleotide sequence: TGCGCCAGCAGCTTGGTAGCGGGAGGGCCGTGGACCGGGGAGCTGTTTTTT.

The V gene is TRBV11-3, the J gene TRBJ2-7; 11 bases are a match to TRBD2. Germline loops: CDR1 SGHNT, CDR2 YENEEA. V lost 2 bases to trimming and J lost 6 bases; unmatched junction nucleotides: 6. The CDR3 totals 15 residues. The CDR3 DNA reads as TGTGCCAGCAGCTTATCCCCTCTAGCGGGAGGCGAGCAGTACTTC. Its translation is CASSLSPLAGGEQYF.

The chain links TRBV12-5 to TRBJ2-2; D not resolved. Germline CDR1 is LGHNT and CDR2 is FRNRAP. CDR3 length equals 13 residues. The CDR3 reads CALWRANTGELFF. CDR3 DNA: TGTGCCCTGTGGAGAGCGAACACCGGGGAGCTGTTTTTT.

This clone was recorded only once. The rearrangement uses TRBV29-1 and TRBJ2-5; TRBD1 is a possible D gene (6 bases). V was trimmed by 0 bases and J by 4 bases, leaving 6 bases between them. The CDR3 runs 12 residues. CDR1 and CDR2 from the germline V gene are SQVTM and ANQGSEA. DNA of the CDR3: TGCAGCGTTGAAGAAGGGGGAGAGACCCAGTACTTC. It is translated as CSVEEGGETQYF.

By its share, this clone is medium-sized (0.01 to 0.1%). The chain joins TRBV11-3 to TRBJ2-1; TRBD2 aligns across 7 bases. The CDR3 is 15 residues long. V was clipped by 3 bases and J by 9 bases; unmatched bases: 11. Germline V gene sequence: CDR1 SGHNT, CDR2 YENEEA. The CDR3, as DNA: TGTGCCAGCAGCTTCGGAGGGCGGGAGTTTGCTGAGCAGTTCTTC. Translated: CASSFGGREFAEQFF.

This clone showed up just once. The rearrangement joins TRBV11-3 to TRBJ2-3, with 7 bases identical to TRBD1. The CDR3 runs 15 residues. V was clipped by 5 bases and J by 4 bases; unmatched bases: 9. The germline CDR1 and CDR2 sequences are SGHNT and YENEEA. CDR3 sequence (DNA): TGTGCCAGCAGCGCAAAAGACAGGGTTTCAGATACGCAGTATTTT. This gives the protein CASSAKDRVSDTQYF.

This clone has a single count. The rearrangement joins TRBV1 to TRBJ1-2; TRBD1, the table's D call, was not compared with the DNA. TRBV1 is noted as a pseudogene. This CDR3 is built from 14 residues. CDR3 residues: CASSQAGTGRGYTF. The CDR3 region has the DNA TGCGCCAGCAGCCAAGCTGGGACAGGCAGGGGCTACACCTTC.

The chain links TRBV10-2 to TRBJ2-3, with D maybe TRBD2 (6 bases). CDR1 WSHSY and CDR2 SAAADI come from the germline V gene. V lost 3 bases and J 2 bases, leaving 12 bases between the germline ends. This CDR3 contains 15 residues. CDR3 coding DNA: TGCGCCAGCAGTGATTTCGGGGGTTCCACAGATACGCAGTATTTT. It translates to CASSDFGGSTDTQYF.

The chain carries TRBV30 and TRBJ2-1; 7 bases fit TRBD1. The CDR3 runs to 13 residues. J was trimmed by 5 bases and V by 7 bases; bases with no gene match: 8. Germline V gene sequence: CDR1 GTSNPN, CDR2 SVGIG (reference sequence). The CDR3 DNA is TGTGCCTCAATCCGGGACAGTAACAATGAGCAGTTCTTC. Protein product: CASIRDSNNEQFF.

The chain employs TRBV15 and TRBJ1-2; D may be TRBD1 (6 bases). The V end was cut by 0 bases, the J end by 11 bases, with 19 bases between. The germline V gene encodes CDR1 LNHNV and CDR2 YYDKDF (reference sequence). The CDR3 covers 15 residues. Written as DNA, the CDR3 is TGTGCCACCAGCAGAGAACGAAAGGGGGGTCCCACGTACACCTTC. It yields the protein CATSRERKGGPTYTF.

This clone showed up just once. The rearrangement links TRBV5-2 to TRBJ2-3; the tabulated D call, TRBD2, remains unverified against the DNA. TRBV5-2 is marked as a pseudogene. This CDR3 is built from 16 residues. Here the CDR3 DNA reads TGTGCCAGCAGCCAGAAACCGGGACTAGCAACAGATACGCAGTATTTT. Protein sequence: CASSQKPGLATDTQYF.